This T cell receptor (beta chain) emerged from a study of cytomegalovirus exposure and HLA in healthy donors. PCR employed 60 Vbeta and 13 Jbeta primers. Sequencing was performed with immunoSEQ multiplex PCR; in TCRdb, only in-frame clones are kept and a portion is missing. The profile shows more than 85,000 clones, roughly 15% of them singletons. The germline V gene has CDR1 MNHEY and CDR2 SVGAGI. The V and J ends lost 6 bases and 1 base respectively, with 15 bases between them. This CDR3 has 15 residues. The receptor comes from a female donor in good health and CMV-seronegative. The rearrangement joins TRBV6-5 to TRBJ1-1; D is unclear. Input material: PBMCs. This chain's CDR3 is CASSDRTSGNTEAFF. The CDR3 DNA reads TGTGCCAGCAGCGATAGAACCTCGGGGAACACTGAAGCTTTCTTT.